These 18 T cell receptor beta chains were all obtained from the same sample, sequenced in a study of molecular identifiers for immune sequencing clone quantification (dated by TCRdb to the late 2010s). The library came from PCR. The instrument given in TCRdb is Illumina HiSeq 4000. TCRdb trimmed public reads at Q25 via fastp, called clones via MiXCR and kept in-frame beta chains. Every distinct CDR3 protein forms one entry, paired with its most common genes and DNA. This sample has about 40,000 distinct CDR3 sequences in its table, and about 19% of those were observed once. The leading ten clones occupy less than 1.2% of the sample. Sequencing was done on a sample of naive CD8+ T cells from blood, with Jurkat cell RNA spiked in. In the paper's terms, the cell subset or site label means: FACS-sorted CD8+CD4-CCR7+CD45RA+ naive T cells. These receptors originate from a human donor in good health. Some libraries in this study had Jurkat cell RNA spiked in.

As concerns this clonotype: A read error is possible here, since a much larger clone lies one base away. The chain links TRBV27 to TRBJ2-4; possible D gene TRBD2, 6 bases. In germline, CDR1 is MNHEY, CDR2 SMNVEV (reference sequence). This CDR3 region has 13 residues. The V gene lost 7 bases and the J gene lost 6 bases, with 13 bases spanning the gap. The CDR3 loop is CASTPLGGNIQYF. The CDR3 nucleotides are TGTGCCAGCACCCCCCTCGGGGGAAACATTCAGTACTTC.

This clonotype has ten or more counts. The gene calls are TRBV6-1 and TRBJ1-6; D is ambiguous. The CDR3 consists of 17 residues. The V gene lost 2 bases and the J gene lost 1 base, with 12 bases spanning the gap. Per the germline V gene, CDR1 is MNHNS and CDR2 is SASEGT. The chain's CDR3 is CASSEFGRHSYNSPLHF. Written as DNA, the CDR3 is TGTGCCAGCAGTGAATTCGGCAGACATTCCTATAATTCACCCCTCCACTTT.

This clonotype was observed at least ten times. V gene TRBV4-3 combines with J gene TRBJ1-2; D may be TRBD1 (5 bases). Looked up from germline, CDR1 is LGHNA and CDR2 is YSLEER. V shed 4 bases and J shed 0 bases, with 9 bases lying between them. CDR3 length: 14 residues. Here the CDR3 DNA reads TGCGCCAGCAGCCCAGGGACGTCTAACTATGGCTACACCTTC. This encodes CASSPGTSNYGYTF.

The chain couples TRBV20-1 to TRBJ2-5; tentative D call: TRBD1 (7 bases). Trimming shortened V by 5 bases and J by 4 bases, and 23 bases separated the two germline ends. The germline V gene has CDR1 DFQATT and CDR2 SNEGSKA (reference sequence). The CDR3 sequence is 16 residues long. The CDR3 loop reads CSALDSGRGVPETQYF. The DNA of the CDR3 is TGCAGTGCTCTAGACTCGGGCAGGGGGGTCCCAGAGACCCAGTACTTC.

This clonotype was counted many times. V is TRBV28 and J is TRBJ2-6; D not certain. V shed 6 bases and J shed 0 bases, with 12 bases lying between them. The CDR3 loop spans 16 amino acids. Germline loops: CDR1 MDHEN, CDR2 SYDVKM. Here the CDR3 reads CASRFRGLSGANVLTF. The CDR3 nucleotides are TGTGCCAGCAGGTTTCGTGGGCTCTCTGGGGCCAACGTCCTGACTTTC.

Ten or more counts support this clonotype. This sequence joins TRBV19 and TRBJ1-1, with D uncertain. This CDR3 spans 12 amino acids. Trimming cost V 10 bases and J 1 base, with 10 bases left between them. The germline V gene has CDR1 LNHDA and CDR2 SQIVND (reference sequence). CDR3 coding DNA: TGTGCCACTAAGACGGGGAACACTGAAGCTTTCTTT. This translates into CATKTGNTEAFF.

This clonotype was counted at least ten times. Written as DNA, the CDR3 is TGTGCCAGTAGTACCCCGGGGGAAGCTTTCTTT. Protein sequence: CASSTPGEAFF. The rearrangement uses TRBV19 and TRBJ1-1; D is ambiguous. This CDR3 has 11 residues. Trimming stripped 4 bases from V and 8 bases from J, with 8 bases between. CDR1 is LNHDA, CDR2 SQIVND, per germline (reference sequence).

At least ten counts were recorded for this clonotype. The V gene is TRBV20-1, the J gene TRBJ2-3; maybe TRBD2 (6 bases). Trimming removed 3 bases from V and 2 bases from J, with 15 bases in between. Germline values: CDR1 DFQATT, CDR2 SNEGSKA (reference sequence). CDR3 length equals 15 residues. CDR3 bases: TGCAGTGCTAGGACCGGGCGGGGTTACACAGATACGCAGTATTTT. Translated, it gives CSARTGRGYTDTQYF.

The table lists this clonotype with many counts. The J gene is TRBJ1-5, the V gene TRBV2; tentatively, D is TRBD1 (6 bases). Germline-derived CDR1 and CDR2 are SNHLY and FYNNEI. The CDR3 has 16 amino acids. Trimming shortened V by 6 bases and J by 2 bases, and 17 bases separated the two germline ends. CDR3 coding DNA: TGTGCCAGCAGCGAATATTTGGGGGGCGGCAATCAGCCCCAGCATTTT. It translates to CASSEYLGGGNQPQHF.

This clonotype was seen ten or more times. The chain combines TRBV10-3 with TRBJ1-5; weak D call: TRBD1 (6 bases). This CDR3 has 14 residues. Germline CDR1 reads ENHRY; CDR2 reads SYGVKD. The ends were cut back, 2 bases at V and 1 base at J, with 6 bases in the middle. The CDR3 DNA sequence: TGTGCCATCAGTGAGGGACAGAGCAATCAGCCCCAGCATTTT. This gives the protein CAISEGQSNQPQHF.

This clonotype was detected ten times or more. The chain combines TRBV7-2 with TRBJ2-3; D may be TRBD1 (5 bases). Germline loops: CDR1 SGHTA, CDR2 FQGNSA. V lost 5 bases to trimming and J lost 0 bases, with 12 bases between them. The CDR3 extends over 15 amino acids. CDR3 amino acids: CASSPDTRSTDTQYF. In DNA form, the CDR3 reads TGTGCCAGCAGCCCGGACACTCGAAGCACAGATACGCAGTATTTT.

The sample holds many counts of this clonotype. The DNA of the CDR3 is TGTGCCAGCAGTTTGTCTGGGACTAACTACGAGCAGTACTTC. Its protein is CASSLSGTNYEQYF. V usage is TRBV12-3 or TRBV12-4 and J usage is TRBJ2-7; TRBD2 aligns across 7 bases. With V trimmed by 3 bases and J by 3 bases, 5 bases remained unmatched. This CDR3 has 14 residues.

This clonotype was observed many times. The rearrangement links TRBV6-5 to TRBJ2-7; 7 bases are shared with TRBD1. Trimming took 6 bases from V and 4 from J; bases not matched to a gene: 3. Germline V lookup: CDR1 MNHEY, CDR2 SVGAGI. This CDR3 region has 12 residues. CDR3 region: CASRTGQYEQYF. The DNA of the CDR3 is TGTGCCAGCAGAACGGGACAGTACGAGCAGTACTTC.

This clonotype appeared many times. The V gene is TRBV5-1, the J gene TRBJ2-7; 9 bases agree with TRBD1. CDR1 and CDR2 from the germline V gene are SGHRS and YFSETQ. The CDR3 spans 14 residues. The V gene end was trimmed by 5 bases and the J gene end by 2 bases; junction bases not matched to a gene: 5. DNA of the CDR3: TGCGCCAGCAGGCTGGACAGGGGTCCCTACGAGCAGTACTTC. Translation: CASRLDRGPYEQYF.

This clonotype was picked up many times. The chain uses TRBV10-2 and TRBJ1-5, with D possibly being TRBD1 (5 bases). V shed 3 bases and J shed 6 bases, with 9 bases lying between them. There are 13 residues in the CDR3. CDR1 is WSHSY and CDR2 is SAAADI in the germline V gene. CDR3 nucleotides: TGCGCCAGCAGTGATGAAGGGACTCAGCCCCAGCATTTT. Its translation is CASSDEGTQPQHF.

This clonotype was seen ten or more times. The rearrangement links TRBV28 to TRBJ2-3; 12 positions match TRBD2. Trimming removed 6 bases from V and 3 bases from J; junction bases left unmatched: 4. The CDR3 is made up of 15 amino acids. The germline V gene has CDR1 MDHEN and CDR2 SYDVKM. The CDR3, as DNA: TGTGCCAGCAGAAGTACTAGCGGGAGGACAGATACGCAGTATTTT. Translation: CASRSTSGRTDTQYF.

This clonotype was found many times. V usage is TRBV19 and J usage is TRBJ1-5; D not certain. The V gene's germline CDR1 is LNHDA and CDR2 SQIVND (reference sequence). V dropped 5 bases and J dropped 2 bases, with 10 bases sitting between them. The CDR3 sequence is 14 residues long. CDR3 sequence: CASSVSAGNQPQHF. CDR3 nucleotides: TGTGCCAGTAGTGTCTCGGCGGGCAATCAGCCCCAGCATTTT. Full variable domain (remainder filled in from reference TRBV19 and TRBJ1-5): DGGITQSPKYLFRKEGQNVTLSCEQNLNHDAMYWYRQDPGQGLRLIYYSQIVNDFQKGDIAEGYSVSREKKESFPLTVTSAQKNPTAFYLCASSVSAGNQPQHFGDGTRLSIL.

This clonotype was recorded many times. This chain uses TRBV27 with TRBJ2-7, with D tentatively TRBD1 (5 bases). CDR3 length equals 14 residues. V was clipped by 5 bases and J by 0 bases, with 11 bases between them. Germline values: CDR1 MNHEY, CDR2 SMNVEV (reference sequence). The CDR3 DNA sequence: TGTGCCAGCAGTATAGCAGGGTCCTCCTACGAGCAGTACTTC. This translates into CASSIAGSSYEQYF.